Each of the 10 T cell receptor beta chains below was sequenced from the same sample in a study of blood T cells in healthy people across ages. A second PCR, run for roughly 7 to 12 cycles, used a sample-barcoded 5' primer plus a J-beta primer mix. TCRdb reprocessed the 5' RACE reads via MiXCR and lists one record per CDR3 protein. The data show under 700,000 distinct CDR3 sequences, approximately 25% seen once. The same data also went into a second study, on T cells of mothers and their children.

Sequenced sample: blood. Receptor source: a boy between 5 and 17 years old in good health.

The chain links TRBV20-1 to TRBJ2-1, with a weak D call TRBD1 (5 bases). The DNA end is a closer match to TRBJ2-7, so the J assignment may be wrong. The CDR3 runs to 13 residues. Germline CDR1 DFQATT, CDR2 SNEGSKA (reference sequence). CDR3 loop: CSASPGSTYEQYF. The CDR3 bases are TGCAGTGCTAGCCCAGGGTCTACCTACGAGCAGTACTTC.

This clonotype has only a few counts. The genes are TRBV7-9 and TRBJ2-7, with 7 bases matching TRBD1. The V and J ends lost 8 bases and 4 bases, in that order; junction bases with no gene match: 5. The length of the CDR3 is 12 residues. Germline assignment: CDR1 SEHNR and CDR2 FQNEAQ (reference sequence). CDR3 residues: CASDPGGYEQYF. The CDR3 nucleotides read TGTGCCAGCGATCCAGGGGGTTACGAGCAGTACTTC.

In its sample, this clonotype was seen a few times. The rearrangement joins TRBV30 to TRBJ1-1, with D perhaps matching TRBD1 (6 bases). The CDR3 contains 12 residues. Per germline, CDR1 GTSNPN and CDR2 SVGIG (reference sequence). The V end lost 4 bases, the J end lost 10 bases, and 16 bases lay between the germline ends. CDR3 loop: CAWMRGGRAAFF. The CDR3 DNA follows: TGTGCCTGGATGAGAGGGGGGCGAGCAGCTTTCTTT.

This clonotype was detected once. The V gene is TRBV18, the J gene TRBJ2-1; 14 nucleotides match TRBD2. Losses at the gene ends were 3 bases for V and 9 bases for J; bases not matched to a gene: 10. CDR3 length: 17 amino acids. The germline CDR1 and CDR2 sequences are KGHSH and LQKENI. CDR3 sequence reads: CASSPQAGLAGDGEQFF. CDR3 DNA: TGTGCCAGCTCACCTCAAGCGGGACTAGCGGGAGACGGTGAGCAGTTCTTC. Full variable domain (missing parts from reference TRBV18 and TRBJ2-1): NAGVMQNPRHLVRRRGQEARLRCSPMKGHSHVYWYRQLPEEGLKFMVYLQKENIIDESGMPKERFSAEFPKEGPSILRIQQVVRGDSAAYFCASSPQAGLAGDGEQFFGPGTRLTVL.

This clonotype has a handful of counts. DNA of the CDR3: TGCGCCAGCAGCCAAGATCGAGCCAACGGGCAGGGTGAAAAACTGTTTTTT. This encodes CASSQDRANGQGEKLFF. V is TRBV4-1 and J is TRBJ1-4; D may be TRBD1 (5 bases). Germline CDR1 reads MGHRA; CDR2 reads YSYEKL. The CDR3 is 17 amino acids. V was cut by 0 bases and J by 7 bases, with 18 bases left in between.

The V gene is TRBV9, the J gene TRBJ1-1, with D hard to call. Trimming pared 4 bases from V and 1 base from J, leaving 5 bases between. Germline values: CDR1 SGDLS, CDR2 YYNGEE. CDR3 size: 12 residues. CDR3 protein: CASSRQNTEAFF. As DNA, the CDR3 is TGTGCCAGCAGCAGACAGAACACTGAAGCTTTCTTT.

J is TRBJ1-5 and V is TRBV2, with 7 bases fitting TRBD1. Unmatched junction bases numbered 9, after V lost 10 bases and J lost 3 bases. Per germline, CDR1 SNHLY and CDR2 FYNNEI. This CDR3 region has 14 residues. CDR3: CAKRGQGLNQPQHF. The DNA of the CDR3 is TGTGCCAAAAGGGGGCAGGGGCTCAATCAGCCCCAGCATTTT. Supplemented by reference TRBV2 and TRBJ1-5, the full variable domain reads EPEVTQTPSHQVTQMGQEVILRCVPISNHLYFYWYRQILGQKVEFLVSFYNNEISEKSEIFDDQFSVERPDGSNFTLKIRSTKLEDSAMYFCAKRGQGLNQPQHFGDGTRLSIL.

This chain joins TRBV5-1 and TRBJ2-6, with D perhaps matching TRBD1 (6 bases). V gave up 1 base and J gave up 4 bases, with 9 bases separating them. This CDR3 has 15 amino acids. Germline V gene sequence: CDR1 SGHRS, CDR2 YFSETQ. CDR3 amino acids: CASSLWGPGANVLTF. The CDR3 DNA follows: TGCGCCAGCAGCTTGTGGGGGCCAGGGGCCAACGTCCTGACTTTC.

This clonotype was recorded a few times. This rearrangement joins TRBV6-2 or TRBV6-3 to TRBJ2-1, with D possibly matching TRBD1 (5 bases). V dropped 4 bases and J dropped 2 bases, with 12 bases sitting between them. CDR3 length: 15 amino acids. CDR1 is MNHEY, CDR2 SVGEGT, per germline. The CDR3 DNA is TGTGCCAGCAGTTCTCGACAGAATACCTACAATGAGCAGTTCTTC. Translated: CASSSRQNTYNEQFF.

This clonotype has only a few counts. The V call is TRBV28, the J call TRBJ2-7; D assignment may be TRBD1 or TRBD2 (5 bases each). Trimming pared 1 base from V and 3 bases from J, leaving 10 bases between. CDR1 and CDR2 (germline): MDHEN, SYDVKM. The length of the CDR3 is 14 residues. For the CDR3, the DNA is TGTGCCAGCAGTTTATCGGCAGGGAGCTACGAGCAGTACTTC. Translating it yields CASSLSAGSYEQYF.